This TCR beta chain comes out of a study of CD8 T cells in ankylosing spondylitis. Study outcomes and limitations: Reportedly, disease-linked clones are significantly enriched in ankylosing spondylitis patients' matched synovial fluid. It appeared that ankylosing spondylitis blood was characterized by a TCR beta motif of eight highly homologous variants. Peripheral blood held disease-linked clones only at relatively low frequency, and these were CD8+.

This clonotype has just a few counts. Its antigen is unknown. Germline assignment: CDR1 MNHEY and CDR2 SMNVEV (reference sequence). The CDR3 has 15 amino acids. Between the trimmed V and J ends, which lost 4 bases and 2 bases, there was a span of 9 bases. Generation of TCR beta libraries employed quantitative 5'-RACE incorporating molecular barcodes. Using its own MiXCR run on the 5' RACE reads, TCRdb lists one record per CDR3 protein. The sample yields 670,000 or so distinct CDR3 sequences, 19% seen once. The chain combines TRBV27 with TRBJ2-6, with no clear D. Sequencing was done on a sample of blood, either unsorted or a sorted T cell fraction (not recorded which). This TCR came from a male donor with ankylosing spondylitis. CDR3 sequence: CASSYERTGANVLTF. CDR3 nucleotide sequence: TGTGCCAGCAGTTATGAGAGGACTGGGGCCAACGTCCTGACTTTC.